Listed below are T cell receptor beta chains from one sample, sequenced in a study of T cell responses to AZD1222 COVID-19 vaccine. Data came from immunoSEQ multiplex PCR; TCRdb stores just in-frame clones and leaves some out. This table holds over 100,000 clones, under 90% found once. This material consisted of peripheral blood, taken on day 0 of AZD1222 vaccination. The receptors here all came from an adult in good health. Both conserved end residues are trimmed from each CDR3. Size is omitted from some rows. Given values are once, few, many or a class for expanded clones.

cdr3_length: 13
j_call: TRBJ2-1
clone_size: -
v_call: TRBV14
cdr3_aa: ASSLSGGLGVKQF

cdr3_length: 13
j_call: TRBJ2-3
clone_size: -
v_call: TRBV7-3
cdr3_aa: ASSPGTSGGDTQY

cdr3_length: 12
j_call: TRBJ1-3
clone_size: -
v_call: TRBV6-5
cdr3_aa: ASQSILSGNTIY

cdr3_length: 13
j_call: TRBJ2-5
clone_size: once
v_call: TRBV28
cdr3_aa: ASRQWGEAQETQY

cdr3_length: 15
j_call: TRBJ1-5
clone_size: -
v_call: TRBV4-1
cdr3_aa: ASSQDRMAGRGQPQH

cdr3_length: 11
j_call: TRBJ1-2
clone_size: -
v_call: TRBV21-1
cdr3_aa: ASSLDRDHGYT

cdr3_length: 11
j_call: TRBJ1-1
clone_size: -
v_call: TRBV9
cdr3_aa: ASSVTETGGAF

cdr3_length: 13
j_call: TRBJ1-2
clone_size: once
v_call: TRBV9
cdr3_aa: ASSVEAGTSYGYT

cdr3_length: 12
j_call: TRBJ2-1
clone_size: once
v_call: TRBV5-1
cdr3_aa: ASSYSGGLNEQF

cdr3_length: 10
j_call: TRBJ1-2
clone_size: -
v_call: TRBV5-1
cdr3_aa: ASSGTGVGYT

cdr3_length: 14
j_call: TRBJ2-6
clone_size: -
v_call: TRBV15
cdr3_aa: ATSSPGTSGANVLT

cdr3_length: 12
j_call: TRBJ1-6
clone_size: -
v_call: TRBV6-2/TRBV6-3
cdr3_aa: ASSRDSLKSPLH

cdr3_length: 15
j_call: TRBJ2-1
clone_size: -
v_call: TRBV4-3
cdr3_aa: ASSQDRGLAGDNEQF

cdr3_length: 15
j_call: TRBJ2-2
clone_size: -
v_call: TRBV7-2
cdr3_aa: ASSPPWGGQNTGELF

cdr3_length: 11
j_call: TRBJ1-5
clone_size: -
v_call: TRBV2
cdr3_aa: ASLQAYSQPQH

cdr3_length: 12
j_call: TRBJ2-7
clone_size: -
v_call: TRBV18
cdr3_aa: ASSRDRGGYEQY

cdr3_length: 11
j_call: TRBJ2-7
clone_size: -
v_call: TRBV12-3/TRBV12-4
cdr3_aa: ATQRGVSYEQY

cdr3_length: 12
j_call: TRBJ1-1
clone_size: few
v_call: TRBV5-1
cdr3_aa: ASSLQGMGTEAF

cdr3_length: 13
j_call: TRBJ2-3
clone_size: -
v_call: TRBV18
cdr3_aa: ASSPTRGPTDTQY

cdr3_length: 15
j_call: TRBJ2-3
clone_size: -
v_call: TRBV24-1
cdr3_aa: ATSDSRIRVVTDTQY

cdr3_length: 13
j_call: TRBJ1-6
clone_size: -
v_call: TRBV30
cdr3_aa: AWSARRGRVSPLH

cdr3_length: 14
j_call: TRBJ1-1
clone_size: -
v_call: TRBV28
cdr3_aa: ASSSGTRGVGTEAF

cdr3_length: 14
j_call: TRBJ1-2
clone_size: -
v_call: TRBV2
cdr3_aa: ASSDRRQVRGDGYT

cdr3_length: 16
j_call: TRBJ2-3
clone_size: -
v_call: TRBV9
cdr3_aa: ASSQVAGGPFGTDTQY

cdr3_length: 13
j_call: TRBJ1-4
clone_size: -
v_call: TRBV7-6
cdr3_aa: ASSPIWYDNEKLF

cdr3_length: 12
j_call: TRBJ1-5
clone_size: -
v_call: TRBV4-3
cdr3_aa: ATCEGQINQPQH

cdr3_length: 10
j_call: TRBJ1-2
clone_size: few
v_call: TRBV2
cdr3_aa: ASSVAGYGYT

cdr3_length: 12
j_call: TRBJ1-1
clone_size: -
v_call: TRBV29-1
cdr3_aa: SVAIRVGLTEAF

cdr3_length: 11
j_call: TRBJ1-1
clone_size: once
v_call: TRBV4-3
cdr3_aa: ASSQDFNAEAF

cdr3_length: 13
j_call: TRBJ2-7
clone_size: once
v_call: TRBV7-2
cdr3_aa: ASSHPGQVSYEQY

cdr3_length: 11
j_call: TRBJ1-2
clone_size: -
v_call: TRBV6-5
cdr3_aa: ASSYSAGYGYT